This TCR beta chain was recorded in a study of blood T cell repertoires in COVID-19 (dated by TCRdb to the early 2020s). General notes on the study: Collaborator samples came from the United States, Italy and Spain and covered acute and convalescent phases of COVID-19. The material from the prospective study consisted of cDNA or gDNA derived from T cells, B-cell-depleted T cells, or PBMCs. Deeply sampled blood TCRbeta repertoires from subjects exposed to, actively infected with, or recovered from COVID-19 were included in the dataset. The repertoires were released in a freely available public database meant as a resource for research on the immune response to SARS-CoV-2. The samples were drawn from the first 160 participants of the ongoing ImmuneRACE study and from over 950 subjects provided by 6 global collaborators. The sample metadata nearly always contained a de-identified subject ID, COVID-19 status, age in years and sex. Where available, HLA class I and class II types were obtained from metadata supplied by the sample provider rather than from assay-based typing.

TCRbeta CDR3 regions were amplified from genomic DNA using the immunoSEQ Assay, a bias-controlled multiplex PCR. The study's own analysis went as follows. Within the assay, amplification of reference gene primers was used to estimate how many nucleated cells each sample contained. To quantify the absolute abundance of each unique TCRbeta CDR3 rearrangement, sequence reads were collapsed and filtered. For each sample, productive Simpson clonality was calculated as the square root of Simpson's diversity index across productive rearrangements. In its TCRdb copy, this immuneACCESS table keeps in-frame sequences only and misses some clones. Where compared with another copy, unresolved V genes explain less than half of these, and the others have no known cause. V and J calls plus clone size are reproduced from that table; the DNA served to infer D and trimming. The sample has approximately 60,000 clones on record, approximately 84% of them singletons. Approximately 17% of the sample is held by the ten biggest clonotypes.

CDR1 and CDR2 were assigned from the germline V gene as LGHNA and YSLEER. Measured from the cysteine to the phenylalanine, the CDR3 is 19 residues long. Only the CDR3 portion is preserved as DNA: 57 bases, with reading frame beginning at the first base. After removal of 0 bases from V and 4 bases from J, the junction retains 14 bases not matched to a gene. This clone was seen more than once but under ten times. It lacks a known antigen. No much larger clone exists at a distance of one base, and base qualities are not known. Collaborating institutions collected whole blood in K2EDTA tubes following their own protocols. Collaborator samples were shipped for TCRbeta analysis as frozen whole blood, isolated PBMCs, or DNA extracted from either sample type. The paper as a whole reports these results and caveats: Clinical and demographic metadata were provided uncurated, with the amount varying by source and participant.

This sequence originates from a man aged 65-85 years with active COVID-19. Material for sequencing was peripheral blood. Recombination linked TRBV4-3 to TRBJ2-3, with 9 junctional bases fitting TRBD2. The nucleotides are TGCGCCAGCAGCCAAGATATCGTACCGGGTAGCGGGAGCTCAGATACGCAGTATTTT. This sequence encodes CASSQDIVPGSGSSDTQYF.